This T cell receptor beta chain was found in a study of blood T cell repertoires in COVID-19. Study at large: From the United States, Italy and Spain came samples of acute and convalescent COVID-19. From T cells, B-cell-depleted T cells, or PBMCs came the material, which was cDNA or gDNA.

Authors' data handling: Quantification of nucleated cells was approximated via reference gene primer amplification. Only in-frame clones appear in the TCRdb table, and some are missing; sequencing was by immunoSEQ multiplex PCR. That table furnishes V, J and clone size, whereas the DNA furnished D and trimming. The sample lists tens of thousands of clones, about 69% seen once, with about 21% in the top ten. Specimen: peripheral blood. This TCR was sampled from an older man with acute or convalescent COVID-19.

The CDR3 loop is CASSPTGLPSSYNEQFF. DNA of the CDR3: TGTGCCAGCAGTCCCACCGGACTACCGAGCTCCTACAATGAGCAGTTCTTC. The chain recombines TRBV28 with TRBJ2-1; D is perhaps TRBD2 (6 bases). V lost 5 bases, J lost 0 bases, and 17 bases lay in between. This CDR3 region has 17 residues. CDR1 MDHEN and CDR2 SYDVKM come from the germline V gene.